Shown below are 28 T cell receptor beta chains from a single sample sequenced in a study of response to subunit inactivated influenza vaccine. TCRdb used MiXCR to reprocess the RT-PCR reads, holding one entry per CDR3 protein. The sample has hundreds of thousands of distinct CDR3 sequences, around 14% seen once. The sequencing here drew on PBMCs from blood, taken 11 to 12 days after vaccination. These TCRs come from a man aged 45 to 65 who received an inactivated influenza vaccine.

The chain is built from TRBV7-9 and TRBJ1-6; no firm D call. Germline assignment: CDR1 SEHNR and CDR2 FQNEAQ (reference sequence). The CDR3 spans 15 residues. Trimming took 0 bases from V and 6 from J, leaving 9 bases between them. Here the CDR3 reads CASSLAAATNSPLHF. The CDR3 DNA sequence: TGTGCCAGCAGCTTAGCGGCAGCTACTAATTCACCCCTCCACTTT. Drawing the rest from reference TRBV7-9 and TRBJ1-6, the complete variable domain is DTGVSQNPRHKITKRGQNVTFRCDPISEHNRLYWYRQTLGQGPEFLTYFQNEAQLEKSRLLSDRFSAERPKGSFSTLEIQRTEQGDSAMYLCASSLAAATNSPLHFGNGTRLTVT.

V is TRBV12-3 or TRBV12-4 and J is TRBJ2-1; D is ambiguous. CDR3 size: 14 residues. The V and J ends lost 3 bases and 7 bases respectively, with 13 bases between them. In DNA form, the CDR3 reads TGTGCCAGCAGTTTCCCCCTAGTCCAGAATGAGCAGTTCTTC. It encodes CASSFPLVQNEQFF.

The table lists this clonotype with a few counts. This chain links TRBV5-5 with TRBJ1-2; 7 bases map to TRBD1. V dropped 1 base and J dropped 6; count of bases not matched to a gene: 6. The CDR3 has 14 residues. The germline V gene encodes CDR1 SGHKS and CDR2 YYEKEE (reference sequence). The CDR3 DNA follows: TGTGCCAGCAGCTTGTCGACAGGGCAACATGGCTACACCTTC. Amino acids: CASSLSTGQHGYTF.

This rearrangement joins TRBV11-2 to TRBJ2-5, with a possible D match to TRBD1 (6 bases). Trimming took 1 base from V and 9 from J, leaving 15 bases between them. The germline CDR1 and CDR2 sequences are SGHAT and FQNNGV. This CDR3 contains 14 residues. The CDR3 is CASSLAPGEYSQYF. As DNA, the CDR3 is TGTGCCAGCAGCTTAGCCCCAGGGGAGTACTCCCAGTACTTC.

This clonotype turned up a few times. This chain links TRBV18 with TRBJ2-1, with 8 bases lining up with TRBD2. Germline assignment: CDR1 KGHSH and CDR2 LQKENI. V lost 1 base, J lost 2 bases, and 4 bases stayed unmatched. CDR3 length: 16 amino acids. CDR3 loop: CASSPQSGSAYNEQFF. CDR3 bases: TGTGCCAGCTCACCACAGAGCGGGAGCGCCTACAATGAGCAGTTCTTC.

This clonotype was seen only a few times. The chain couples TRBV12-3 or TRBV12-4 to TRBJ2-7; D gene ambiguous. The V gene lost 3 bases and the J gene lost 0 bases, with 9 bases spanning the gap. This CDR3 region has 14 residues. The CDR3 sequence is CASSFRFHSYEQYF. DNA for the CDR3: TGTGCCAGCAGTTTCCGTTTTCACTCCTACGAGCAGTACTTC.

Ten or more counts support this clonotype. The chain carries TRBV6-1 and TRBJ1-4, with D possibly matching TRBD1 (5 bases). V gave up 3 bases and J gave up 7 bases, with 18 bases separating them. Germline V gene sequence: CDR1 MNHNS, CDR2 SASEGT. The length of the CDR3 is 16 residues. The CDR3 DNA reads as TGTGCCAGCAGTGACAGAAGACAGCCGAGCGGTGAAAAACTGTTTTTT. It yields the protein CASSDRRQPSGEKLFF.

The chain recombines TRBV29-1 with TRBJ2-5; D remains unclear. This CDR3 is 15 amino acids long. Deletions cut 7 bases from V and 1 base from J, with 19 bases between. The germline CDR1 and CDR2 sequences are SQVTM and ANQGSEA. The chain's CDR3 is CSAILLTGFQETQYF. The CDR3 DNA reads TGCAGCGCTATCCTTCTGACCGGGTTCCAAGAGACCCAGTACTTC.

This clonotype has just one count. The V gene is TRBV5-1, the J gene TRBJ2-1, with D possibly being TRBD2 (5 bases). Per the germline V gene, CDR1 is SGHRS and CDR2 is YFSETQ. Trimming removed 2 bases from V and 2 bases from J, with 8 bases in between. The CDR3 is made up of 14 amino acids. CDR3 region: CASSLRETYNEQFF. The CDR3 DNA reads as TGCGCCAGCAGCTTACGGGAAACCTACAATGAGCAGTTCTTC.

The chain couples TRBV5-1 to TRBJ2-7; D call uncertain. Trimming pared 0 bases from V and 7 bases from J, leaving 17 bases between. The CDR3 extends over 15 amino acids. Germline V CDR1 and CDR2: SGHRS, YFSETQ. CDR3 sequence: CASSLGRSQVGEQYF. CDR3 nucleotides: TGCGCCAGCAGCTTGGGCAGGTCCCAAGTAGGGGAGCAGTACTTC.

This clonotype was detected only a few times. V gene TRBV12-3 or TRBV12-4 combines with J gene TRBJ2-1; D not resolved. Trimming removed 7 bases from V and 0 bases from J, with 10 bases in between. The CDR3 consists of 14 residues. The CDR3 nucleotides read TGTGCCAGCAACGTGCTAAGCTCCTACAATGAGCAGTTCTTC. Translated: CASNVLSSYNEQFF.

The chain has TRBV20-1 and TRBJ2-1; no clear D gene. This CDR3 contains 12 residues. In germline, CDR1 is DFQATT, CDR2 SNEGSKA (reference sequence). V lost 1 base and J lost 7, with 8 bases in between. This chain's CDR3 is CSARARWNEQFF. DNA of the CDR3: TGCAGTGCTAGAGCGCGGTGGAATGAGCAGTTCTTC.

This clonotype was seen a few times. This chain uses TRBV29-1 with TRBJ2-3, with no clear D. The CDR3 runs to 16 residues. The germline gives CDR1 SQVTM, CDR2 ANQGSEA. Trimming cost V 1 base and J 2 bases, with 16 bases left between them. In DNA, the CDR3 is TGCAGCGTTGAAGGGACCCAACTACGACTCACAGATACGCAGTATTTT. Its protein product is CSVEGTQLRLTDTQYF.

V is TRBV29-1 and J is TRBJ1-5, with D tentatively TRBD1 (6 bases). From germline, CDR1 is SQVTM and CDR2 ANQGSEA. V lost 4 bases to trimming and J lost 4 bases, with 11 bases between them. The CDR3 runs 13 residues. CDR3 nucleotide sequence: TGCAGCGTTGGGGGACACCCAAATCAGCCCCAGCATTTT. Protein: CSVGGHPNQPQHF. Full variable domain (rest looked up from reference TRBV29-1 and TRBJ1-5): SAVISQKPSRDICQRGTSLTIQCQVDSQVTMMFWYRQQPGQSLTLIATANQGSEATYESGFVIDKFPISRPNLTFSTLTVSNMSPEDSSIYLCSVGGHPNQPQHFGDGTRLSIL.

This chain connects TRBV29-1 to TRBJ2-6; 16 bases match TRBD2. V dropped 7 bases and J dropped 4; count of bases not matched to a gene: 7. This CDR3 has 17 amino acids. The germline CDR1 and CDR2 sequences are SQVTM and ANQGSEA. The CDR3 bases are TGCAGCGCTCTGGGACTAGCGGGAGGGCAGGGGGCCAACGTCCTGACTTTC. Translating gives CSALGLAGGQGANVLTF.

The table lists this clonotype with a few counts. The V call is TRBV11-1, the J call TRBJ2-1, with 10 bases matching TRBD2. The CDR3 is 18 amino acids. V trimming: 2 bases; J trimming: 0 bases; junction bases outside the gene matches: 7. Germline V gene data show CDR1 as SGHAT and CDR2 as FQDESV (reference sequence). The CDR3 DNA reads TGTGCCAGCAGCTTACTGGGCGGACTAGCGGTCTCCTACAATGAGCAGTTCTTC. Its protein product is CASSLLGGLAVSYNEQFF.

This clonotype was recorded a few times. The genes are TRBV4-1 and TRBJ1-2; D is ambiguous. The CDR3 contains 15 residues. V dropped 0 bases and J dropped 2 bases, with 10 bases sitting between them. Germline values: CDR1 MGHRA, CDR2 YSYEKL. The CDR3 coding sequence is TGCGCCAGCAGCCAAGATCCCCAACAGAACTATGGCTACACCTTC. Its translation: CASSQDPQQNYGYTF.

This clonotype was counted many times. V and J are TRBV20-1 and TRBJ2-5; D not certain. Germline CDR1 and CDR2: DFQATT and SNEGSKA (reference sequence). Trimming shortened V by 3 bases and J by 2 bases, and 1 base separated the two germline ends. This CDR3 has 10 residues. Written as DNA, the CDR3 is TGCAGTGCTAGGCAAGAGACCCAGTACTTC. Its translation: CSARQETQYF.

This chain links TRBV29-1 with TRBJ2-3; the D gene is possibly TRBD2 (5 bases). CDR3 size: 12 residues. CDR1 is SQVTM and CDR2 is ANQGSEA in the germline V gene. V lost 8 bases, J lost 8 bases, and 17 bases lay in between. The DNA of the CDR3 is TGCAGCACAAGACTGGATGCGGGTACGCAGTATTTT. This sequence encodes CSTRLDAGTQYF.

This clonotype was seen a handful of times. This sequence joins TRBV6-5 and TRBJ1-6; D might be TRBD1 (6 bases). The CDR3 has 15 amino acids. V lost 0 bases, J lost 8 bases, and 11 bases lay in between. CDR1 and CDR2 from the germline V gene are MNHEY and SVGAGI. The CDR3 spells CASSYSKGVYSPLHF. CDR3 nucleotide sequence: TGTGCCAGCAGTTACTCGAAGGGGGTATATTCACCCCTCCACTTT.

This clonotype was picked up one time. The chain is built from TRBV7-2 and TRBJ2-2; maybe TRBD2 (5 bases). Germline V CDR1 and CDR2: SGHTA, FQGNSA. With 2 bases removed from V and 4 bases from J, the gap between germline ends came to 11 bases. The CDR3 has 15 amino acids. The DNA for the CDR3 is TGTGCCAGCAGCTTATGGGGAGACATCACCGGGGAGCTGTTTTTT. It translates to CASSLWGDITGELFF.

This clonotype has only a few counts. The chain joins TRBV7-2 to TRBJ2-7; D not certain. V lost 5 bases, J lost 2 bases, and 10 bases lay in between. In germline, CDR1 is SGHTA, CDR2 FQGNSA. This CDR3 contains 13 residues. DNA for the CDR3: TGTGCCAGCAGCCTTACTACCGCCTACGAGCAGTACTTC. Its translation: CASSLTTAYEQYF. The whole variable domain, filled in from reference TRBV7-2 and TRBJ2-7, reads GAGVSQSPSNKVTEKGKDVELRCDPISGHTALYWYRQSLGQGLEFLIYFQGNSAPDKSGLPSDRFSAERTGGSVSTLTIQRTQQEDSAVYLCASSLTTAYEQYFGPGTRLTVT.

This clonotype has a handful of counts. The chain carries TRBV20-1 and TRBJ2-7; weak D call: TRBD1 (6 bases). The CDR3 is 14 amino acids. Trimming stripped 5 bases from V and 0 bases from J, with 14 bases between. Per the germline V gene, CDR1 is DFQATT and CDR2 is SNEGSKA (reference sequence). DNA of the CDR3: TGCAGTGCTGGTTCGAGGACAGTCTCCTACGAGCAGTACTTC. Translation: CSAGSRTVSYEQYF.

This clonotype appeared many times. This chain connects TRBV20-1 to TRBJ2-3; the D gene could be TRBD1 or TRBD2 (5 bases each). The CDR3 covers 12 residues. With 6 bases removed from V and 2 bases from J, the gap between germline ends came to 9 bases. CDR1 and CDR2 from the germline V gene are DFQATT and SNEGSKA (reference sequence). The DNA for the CDR3 is TGCAGTGCCGGGGACCTCACAGATACGCAGTATTTT. Protein: CSAGDLTDTQYF.

This clonotype was recorded a few times. The rearrangement uses TRBV5-6 and TRBJ2-6; either TRBD1 or TRBD2 may fit D (5 bases each). This CDR3 is built from 18 residues. Trimming shortened V by 0 bases and J by 4 bases, and 17 bases separated the two germline ends. Germline V gene lookup returns CDR1 SGHDT and CDR2 YYEEEE. The CDR3 spells CASSLVWGSGKGANVLTF. In nucleotides, the CDR3 is TGTGCCAGCAGCTTGGTATGGGGGTCCGGGAAGGGGGCCAACGTCCTGACTTTC.

This clonotype appeared many times. The chain has TRBV29-1 and TRBJ2-6; D remains unclear. CDR1 and CDR2 (germline): SQVTM, ANQGSEA. V lost 1 base to trimming and J lost 4 bases, with 5 bases between them. The CDR3 sequence is 13 residues long. CDR3 region: CSVEVSGANVLTF. For the CDR3, the DNA is TGCAGCGTTGAAGTATCCGGGGCCAACGTCCTGACTTTC.

There are a few counts of this clonotype. This sequence joins TRBV6-5 and TRBJ2-7, with 8 bases aligning to TRBD2. Germline V CDR1 and CDR2: MNHEY, SVGAGI. The CDR3 is 17 residues long. Trimming removed 0 bases from V and 3 bases from J; junction bases left unmatched: 10. CDR3 DNA sequence: TGTGCCAGCAGTTACTCGACGGCTAGCGGGTCCCGCTACGAGCAGTACTTC. Its translation is CASSYSTASGSRYEQYF.

This clonotype has just a few counts. The genes are TRBV3-1 and TRBJ2-5; 11 positions match TRBD2. V dropped 1 base and J dropped 10; count of bases not matched to a gene: 17. Germline lookup yields CDR1 LGHDT and CDR2 YNNKEL (reference sequence). This CDR3 is 18 amino acids long. CDR3 protein: CASSQVDLAGGGNVRQYF. The CDR3 DNA sequence: TGTGCCAGCAGCCAAGTGGATTTAGCGGGGGGGGGTAACGTCCGCCAGTACTTC.